Listed below are T cell receptor beta chains from one sample, sequenced in a study of CD8 T cells in ankylosing spondylitis. MiXCR, run by TCRdb on the 5' RACE reads, gives a single entry per CDR3 protein. Of more than 500,000 distinct CDR3 sequences listed, less than 6% are singletons. Sequencing was carried out using blood, either unsorted or a sorted T cell fraction (not recorded which). These receptors were obtained from a male donor with ankylosing spondylitis. The CDR3 runs from the conserved cysteine through the conserved F or W. The order of the fields is CDR3 protein, CDR3 DNA, clone size, J gene, D gene, V gene. D genes are given only for firm matches. Expanded clones get a size class; other rows say once, few or many, or leave the size out.

CDR3: CSARVGAGANYGYTF; DNA: TGCAGTGCTAGAGTGGGGGCAGGAGCTAACTATGGCTACACCTTC; size: many; J: TRBJ1-2; D: .; V: TRBV20-1
CDR3: CASSYAGSYQETQYF; DNA: TGTGCCAGCAGTTACGCAGGGTCGTACCAAGAGACCCAGTACTTC; size: many; J: TRBJ2-5; D: .; V: TRBV6-5
CDR3: CASSPRGGFSGANVLTF; DNA: TGTGCCAGCAGCCCTCGGGGGGGTTTCTCTGGGGCCAACGTCCTGACTTTC; size: few; J: TRBJ2-6; D: TRBD2; V: TRBV7-8
CDR3: CASSFGLAGYEQYF; DNA: TGTGCCAGCAGCTTCGGACTAGCGGGATACGAGCAGTACTTC; size: many; J: TRBJ2-7; D: TRBD2; V: TRBV11-2
CDR3: CASSLSPGHNEQFF; DNA: TGTGCCAGCAGCTTAAGTCCCGGACACAATGAGCAGTTCTTC; size: many; J: TRBJ2-1; D: .; V: TRBV7-2
CDR3: CASSTTLDRSYEQYF; DNA: TGTGCCAGCAGTACAACCCTCGACCGGTCCTACGAGCAGTACTTC; size: many; J: TRBJ2-7; D: .; V: TRBV6-2/TRBV6-3
CDR3: CASSTSGVPETQYF; DNA: TGTGCCAGCAGCACCTCTGGGGTACCCGAGACCCAGTACTTC; size: many; J: TRBJ2-5; D: .; V: TRBV7-9
CDR3: CASSLRGGSTDTQYF; DNA: TGTGCCAGCAGCCTAAGAGGGGGAAGCACAGATACGCAGTATTTT; size: many; J: TRBJ2-3; D: .; V: TRBV7-9
CDR3: CASSLVPSGGGETQYF; DNA: TGTGCCAGCAGCTTAGTTCCTAGCGGGGGCGGTGAGACCCAGTACTTC; size: few; J: TRBJ2-5; D: TRBD2; V: TRBV7-2
CDR3: CASSVASPRQGGGYTF; DNA: TGTGCCAGCAGCGTAGCCTCCCCTAGACAGGGTGGCGGCTACACCTTC; size: many; J: TRBJ1-2; D: TRBD1; V: TRBV9
CDR3: CASSLSGTVTEAFF; DNA: TGTGCCAGCAGTTTATCCGGCACCGTCACTGAAGCTTTCTTT; size: many; J: TRBJ1-1; D: .; V: TRBV12-3/TRBV12-4
CDR3: CASSPGREYGYTF; DNA: TGTGCCAGCAGCCCGGGGAGGGAGTATGGCTACACCTTC; size: many; J: TRBJ1-2; D: .; V: TRBV7-3
CDR3: CSVRDRVNEKLFF; DNA: TGCAGCGTTCGGGACAGGGTTAATGAAAAACTGTTTTTT; size: many; J: TRBJ1-4; D: TRBD1; V: TRBV29-1
CDR3: CASSSRDYEQYF; DNA: TGTGCCAGCAGTTCCAGGGACTACGAGCAGTACTTC; size: many; J: TRBJ2-7; D: .; V: TRBV12-3/TRBV12-4
CDR3: CASSRGYYNEQFF; DNA: TGTGCCAGCAGCAGGGGGTACTACAATGAGCAGTTCTTC; size: many; J: TRBJ2-1; D: TRBD1; V: TRBV6-1
CDR3: CASSSPDRGYEQYF; DNA: TGTGCCAGCTCCTCCCCGGACAGAGGCTACGAGCAGTACTTC; size: many; J: TRBJ2-7; D: .; V: TRBV18
CDR3: CASSAWTAGIETQYF; DNA: TGTGCCAGCAGTGCCTGGACAGCCGGTATCGAGACCCAGTACTTC; size: many; J: TRBJ2-5; D: .; V: TRBV12-3/TRBV12-4
CDR3: CASSYTGADSGNTIYF; DNA: TGTGCCAGCAGTTATACAGGGGCCGACTCTGGAAACACCATATATTTT; size: many; J: TRBJ1-3; D: TRBD1; V: TRBV6-5
CDR3: CASSLGAIGKQFF; DNA: TGTGCCAGCAGTTTGGGGGCAATAGGGAAGCAGTTCTTC; size: many; J: TRBJ2-1; D: .; V: TRBV27
CDR3: CASSPQREGEQFF; DNA: TGTGCCAGCTCACCTCAGCGGGAGGGTGAGCAGTTCTTC; size: .; J: TRBJ2-1; D: TRBD2; V: TRBV18
CDR3: CASSPTGGTDTQYF; DNA: TGTGCCAGCAGTCCTACAGGGGGCACAGATACGCAGTATTTT; size: many; J: TRBJ2-3; D: TRBD1; V: TRBV7-3
CDR3: CSAWWGNTEAFF; DNA: TGCAGCGCCTGGTGGGGGAACACTGAAGCTTTCTTT; size: .; J: TRBJ1-1; D: .; V: TRBV29-1
CDR3: CASSPLADGSYNEQFF; DNA: TGTGCCAGCAGCCCCTTGGCGGACGGCTCCTACAATGAGCAGTTCTTC; size: .; J: TRBJ2-1; D: .; V: TRBV9
CDR3: CASSPNWNNEQFF; DNA: TGTGCCAGCAGCCCCAACTGGAACAATGAGCAGTTCTTC; size: .; J: TRBJ2-1; D: .; V: TRBV12-3/TRBV12-4
CDR3: CASSLGTSGNPGNEQFF; DNA: TGTGCCAGCAGTTTAGGAACTAGCGGGAACCCAGGGAATGAGCAGTTCTTC; size: many; J: TRBJ2-1; D: TRBD2; V: TRBV28
CDR3: CSATGQAPYEQYF; DNA: TGCAGTGCCACGGGACAGGCCCCCTACGAGCAGTACTTC; size: many; J: TRBJ2-7; D: TRBD1; V: TRBV20-1
CDR3: CASSPTGYPYKQYF; DNA: TGTGCCAGCAGTCCGACAGGGTACCCCTACAAGCAGTACTTC; size: .; J: TRBJ2-7; D: TRBD1; V: TRBV28
CDR3: CASSRTGWQEKLFF; DNA: TGTGCCAGCAGCCGCACAGGGTGGCAGGAAAAACTGTTTTTT; size: many; J: TRBJ1-4; D: .; V: TRBV7-9
CDR3: CSAGGVARDRSYNEQFF; DNA: TGCAGTGCTGGGGGCGTGGCGCGGGACCGCTCCTACAATGAGCAGTTCTTC; size: .; J: TRBJ2-1; D: .; V: TRBV20-1
CDR3: CSARWESRYEQYF; DNA: TGCAGCGCGAGGTGGGAGTCACGCTACGAGCAGTACTTC; size: many; J: TRBJ2-7; D: .; V: TRBV29-1
CDR3: CASSTGTGLYEQYF; DNA: TGCGCCAGCAGCACCGGGACAGGCTTATACGAGCAGTACTTC; size: few; J: TRBJ2-7; D: TRBD1; V: TRBV5-1
CDR3: CSVGGAYPNSGANVLTF; DNA: TGCAGCGTTGGGGGGGCATACCCGAACTCTGGGGCCAACGTCCTGACTTTC; size: many; J: TRBJ2-6; D: .; V: TRBV29-1
CDR3: CASSSRWGQDDEQFF; DNA: TGCGCCAGCAGTAGTCGTTGGGGCCAGGACGATGAGCAGTTCTTC; size: many; J: TRBJ2-1; D: .; V: TRBV4-3
CDR3: CSAGGYLSSYNEQFF; DNA: TGCAGTGCTGGGGGGTACTTAAGCTCCTACAATGAGCAGTTCTTC; size: many; J: TRBJ2-1; D: .; V: TRBV20-1
CDR3: CASSSTSGFTDTQYF; DNA: TGCGCCAGCAGCTCAACTAGCGGATTCACAGATACGCAGTATTTT; size: many; J: TRBJ2-3; D: TRBD2; V: TRBV5-1
CDR3: CASSRRLATDTQYF; DNA: TGTGCCAGCAGCCGACGACTAGCCACAGATACGCAGTATTTT; size: many; J: TRBJ2-3; D: TRBD2; V: TRBV11-2
CDR3: CASSQEVAYNEQFF; DNA: TGCGCCAGCAGCCAAGAAGTCGCCTACAATGAGCAGTTCTTC; size: many; J: TRBJ2-1; D: .; V: TRBV4-1
CDR3: CASSTFPAGEQFF; DNA: TGTGCCAGCAGCACCTTCCCCGCGGGTGAGCAGTTCTTC; size: .; J: TRBJ2-1; D: .; V: TRBV7-2
CDR3: CASSTSLATNEKLFF; DNA: TGCGCCAGCAGCACGTCTCTTGCAACTAATGAAAAACTGTTTTTT; size: many; J: TRBJ1-4; D: .; V: TRBV5-1
CDR3: CASSLGMVTGTEAFF; DNA: TGTGCCAGCAGCTTAGGGATGGTAACGGGCACTGAAGCTTTCTTT; size: many; J: TRBJ1-1; D: .; V: TRBV13
CDR3: CASSFGTESSYEQYF; DNA: TGTGCCAGCAGCTTCGGGACAGAGAGCTCCTACGAGCAGTACTTC; size: many; J: TRBJ2-7; D: TRBD1; V: TRBV5-8
CDR3: CASSFGTSGGTDTQYF; DNA: TGTGCCAGCAGCTTCGGGACTAGCGGGGGCACAGATACGCAGTATTTT; size: many; J: TRBJ2-3; D: TRBD2; V: TRBV7-9